The clone carrying this TCR beta chain was seen more than once but under ten times. Antigen specificity is unknown. This specimen belongs to a study of beta chain features in type 1 diabetes. V lost 7 bases and J lost 4; bases outside the gene matches: 6. Germline assignment: CDR1 MNHNS and CDR2 SASEGT. This CDR3 contains 15 residues. Points from the study as a whole: Shorter templates might be favored by PCR, and equally so in patients and in controls. People with Type 1 diabetes carried modestly yet significantly shorter TCRB CDR3s in all four CD4+ subsets.

The isolated RNA, all of it, was reverse transcribed, so expressed TCRB transcripts were what got sequenced. TCRdb's table, derived via immunoSEQ multiplex PCR, lists solely in-frame clones and lacks some. The sample includes around 280,000 clones, around 7.8% of them seen just once. Source material: central memory CD4+ T cells from blood. The V gene is TRBV6-1, the J gene TRBJ2-1, with 11 bases lining up with TRBD1. The sequence derives from a woman younger than 35 in good health. The CDR3 region is CASKTGTGGYNEQFF. In nucleotides, the CDR3 is TGTGCCAGCAAAACAGGGACAGGGGGGTACAATGAGCAGTTCTTC.